The 20 T cell receptor beta chains listed next were all sequenced from one sample in a study of cytomegalovirus exposure and HLA in healthy donors (TCRdb year 2017). The library was obtained by the immunoSEQ multiplex PCR assay. For the multiplex PCR, a mixture combining 60 forward primers for TCR Vbeta segments and 13 reverse primers for TCR Jbeta segments was used. In TCRdb, the immuneACCESS table is reduced to in-frame sequences with V and J assigned. These tables do not hold every clone; where another copy was compared, an unresolved V gene accounts for under half, and the others remain unexplained. In all, the sample holds around 170,000 clones, and over 70% of those were seen once. The top ten constitute around 7% of the sample. The specimen sequenced was PBMCs. The receptors were gathered from a woman between 40 and 55 years old in good health and CMV-seropositive.

This chain links TRBV29-1 with TRBJ1-5, with a tentative D call TRBD1 (5 bases). This CDR3 region has 12 residues. Germline loops: CDR1 SQVTM, CDR2 ANQGSEA. Trimming took off 6 bases at V and 8 bases at J, with 14 bases between the two ends. The CDR3 reads CSVGGNGEPQHF. In DNA, the CDR3 is TGCAGCGTGGGGGGAAATGGGGAGCCCCAGCATTTT.

The chain carries TRBV5-1 and TRBJ1-1, with a tentative D call TRBD1 (5 bases). CDR1 is SGHRS, CDR2 YFSETQ, per germline. The CDR3 has 14 amino acids. The germline V and J ends were trimmed by 0 bases and 4 bases, with 10 bases remaining between them. Here the CDR3 reads CASSLEGISTEAFF. In nucleotides, the CDR3 is TGCGCCAGCAGCTTGGAGGGGATTAGCACTGAAGCTTTCTTT.

This clone occurred once. V is TRBV5-6 and J is TRBJ1-2; 8 bases agree with TRBD1. CDR1 is SGHDT and CDR2 is YYEEEE in the germline V gene. V dropped 0 bases and J dropped 0; count of bases not matched to a gene: 13. This CDR3 has 19 residues. CDR3 nucleotide sequence: TGTGCCAGCAGCTTGGATACTCGGACAGGGATCAAAGCTAACTATGGCTACACCTTC. It translates to CASSLDTRTGIKANYGYTF.

The chain recombines TRBV2 with TRBJ2-1; TRBD2 is a possible D gene (6 bases). The CDR3 is 15 amino acids. The V gene lost 2 bases and the J gene lost 8 bases, with 16 bases spanning the gap. The germline gives CDR1 SNHLY, CDR2 FYNNEI. This CDR3 reads CASSEYSSSDYEQFF. The CDR3 DNA follows: TGTGCCAGCAGTGAATATTCTTCTAGCGACTATGAGCAGTTCTTC.

The chain carries TRBV5-1 and TRBJ1-2, with 8 positions matching TRBD1. CDR3 length: 15 amino acids. V was clipped by 0 bases and J by 8 bases; unmatched bases: 9. CDR1 and CDR2 from the germline V gene are SGHRS and YFSETQ. The CDR3 protein is CASSLAGAGGSGYTF. The CDR3 bases are TGCGCCAGCAGCTTGGCCGGGGCAGGGGGCAGCGGCTACACCTTC.

V gene TRBV7-2 combines with J gene TRBJ2-5, with 8 bases fitting TRBD1. The germline V gene has CDR1 SGHTA and CDR2 FQGNSA. Trimming at V came to 5 bases and at J to 5 bases, leaving 10 bases not matched to a gene. The CDR3 has 15 amino acids. The CDR3 DNA reads TGTGCCAGCAGCCTCACCGACAGGGGTGGGGAGACCCAGTACTTC. This encodes CASSLTDRGGETQYF.

This chain joins TRBV11-2 and TRBJ1-1; D might be TRBD1 (6 bases). The CDR3 consists of 14 residues. V was trimmed by 6 bases and J by 4 bases, leaving 15 bases between them. CDR1 SGHAT and CDR2 FQNNGV come from the germline V gene. For the CDR3, the DNA is TGTGCCAGCAGTCCAGGGGTGGTGGGCACTGAAGCTTTCTTT. This gives the protein CASSPGVVGTEAFF.

The chain combines TRBV6-5 with TRBJ1-2; no firm D call. The CDR3 has 12 residues. V was trimmed by 6 bases and J by 4 bases, leaving 9 bases between them. Per germline, CDR1 MNHEY and CDR2 SVGAGI. The CDR3, as DNA: TGTGCCAGCAGGGACTATCTCTATGGCTACACCTTC. Translated: CASRDYLYGYTF.

The sample holds a few counts of this clone. The chain uses TRBV7-8 and TRBJ1-1, with TRBD1 as a possible D gene (6 bases). This CDR3 region has 13 residues. CDR1 SGHVS and CDR2 FQNEAQ come from the germline V gene. Trimming removed 5 bases from V and 1 base from J, with 8 bases in between. CDR3 sequence reads: CASSQGRNTEAFF. In DNA form, the CDR3 reads TGTGCCAGCAGCCAGGGGCGGAACACTGAAGCTTTCTTT.

The rearrangement uses TRBV2 and TRBJ2-7; D remains unclear. The CDR3 totals 16 residues. The germline V gene has CDR1 SNHLY and CDR2 FYNNEI. Trimming took off 2 bases at V and 4 bases at J, with 18 bases between the two ends. The CDR3 coding sequence is TGTGCCAGCAGTGAATTAAGCCCCCTTATCGATTACGAGCAGTACTTC. Translated, it gives CASSELSPLIDYEQYF.

V usage is TRBV6-5 and J usage is TRBJ1-2; 8 bases match TRBD1. Trimming at V came to 10 bases and at J to 3 bases, leaving 7 bases not matched to a gene. The germline CDR1 and CDR2 sequences are MNHEY and SVGAGI. This CDR3 region has 13 residues. In DNA form, the CDR3 reads TGTGCCATTTTTGAGACAGGGGACTATGGCTACACCTTC. Amino acids: CAIFETGDYGYTF.

The V call is TRBV7-6, the J call TRBJ1-2, with D possibly matching TRBD1 (5 bases). Trimming pared 3 bases from V and 6 bases from J, leaving 17 bases between. Germline CDR1 SGHVS, CDR2 FNYEAQ. This CDR3 region has 15 residues. The CDR3 is CASSLLQGEVDGYTF. DNA of the CDR3: TGTGCCAGCAGCTTGTTGCAGGGTGAGGTGGATGGCTACACCTTC.

The gene calls are TRBV29-1 and TRBJ1-4, with D perhaps matching TRBD1 (5 bases). The length of the CDR3 is 13 residues. V lost 6 bases, J lost 5 bases, and 13 bases lay in between. Germline V gene data show CDR1 as SQVTM and CDR2 as ANQGSEA. Here the CDR3 DNA reads TGCAGCGTCCTCAGGGCCCAAAATGAAAAACTGTTTTTT. This codes for CSVLRAQNEKLFF.

J is TRBJ1-3 and V is TRBV30; D perhaps matches TRBD1 (6 bases). Per the germline V gene, CDR1 is GTSNPN and CDR2 is SVGIG (reference sequence). Trimming shortened V by 8 bases and J by 4 bases, and 15 bases separated the two germline ends. CDR3 size: 13 residues. The CDR3 is CARIQGPGNTIYF. The DNA of the CDR3 is TGTGCCCGGATACAGGGACCAGGAAACACCATATATTTT. The full variable domain, with the rest looked up from reference TRBV30 and TRBJ1-3, is SQTIHQWPATLVQPVGSPLSLECTVEGTSNPNLYWYRQAAGRGLQLLFYSVGIGQISSEVPQNLSASRPQDRQFILSSKKLLLSDSGFYLCARIQGPGNTIYFGEGSWLTVV.

The chain uses TRBV27 and TRBJ1-2; D is unclear. V lost 0 bases to trimming and J lost 6 bases, with 17 bases between them. Germline CDR1 is MNHEY and CDR2 is SMNVEV (reference sequence). The CDR3 extends over 16 amino acids. CDR3 loop: CASSLSGGRAVDGYTF. The CDR3 nucleotides are TGTGCCAGCAGTTTATCGGGAGGACGGGCCGTGGATGGCTACACCTTC.

The J gene is TRBJ2-5, the V gene TRBV19; D gene uncertain. Germline CDR1 reads LNHDA; CDR2 reads SQIVND (reference sequence). The CDR3 totals 13 residues. V was cut by 6 bases and J by 2 bases, with 10 bases left in between. CDR3: CASRKQVQETQYF. CDR3 in DNA: TGTGCCAGTAGGAAGCAAGTACAAGAGACCCAGTACTTC.

The rearrangement uses TRBV5-1 and TRBJ2-1; D possibly corresponds to TRBD1 (5 bases). V shed 0 bases and J shed 9 bases, with 10 bases lying between them. From germline, CDR1 is SGHRS and CDR2 YFSETQ. CDR3 length: 13 amino acids. The CDR3 spells CASSLAGAVEQFF. In DNA, the CDR3 is TGCGCCAGCAGCTTGGCTGGGGCCGTTGAGCAGTTCTTC.

The CDR3 region has the DNA TGTGCCACCAGCAGAGACACAGGGCAAGGCTACGAGCAGTACTTC. It codes for CATSRDTGQGYEQYF. The rearrangement links TRBV15 to TRBJ2-7; possible D gene TRBD1, 6 bases. The CDR3 runs to 15 residues. The V end lost 0 bases, the J end lost 3 bases, and 12 bases lay between the germline ends. Per the germline V gene, CDR1 is LNHNV and CDR2 is YYDKDF (reference sequence).

This clone was seen many times. V gene TRBV13 combines with J gene TRBJ1-1; D uncertain. This CDR3 has 14 amino acids. V was cut by 1 base and J by 5 bases, with 11 bases left in between. Germline values: CDR1 PRHDT, CDR2 FYEKMQ (reference sequence). The CDR3, as DNA: TGTGCCAGCAGCTTAGAACGAGGGAGAACTGAAGCTTTCTTT. Protein: CASSLERGRTEAFF.

The J gene is TRBJ2-7, the V gene TRBV6-5; tentative D call: TRBD1 (5 bases). Germline V gives CDR1 MNHEY, CDR2 SVGAGI. V dropped 4 bases and J dropped 6 bases, with 10 bases sitting between them. The CDR3 extends over 12 amino acids. CDR3 nucleotides: TGTGCCAGCAGTTTCAGGGATTCCGAGCAGTACTTC. It translates to CASSFRDSEQYF.